This T cell receptor beta chain originates from a study of blood T cell repertoires in COVID-19 (dated by TCRdb to about 2020). For the study in its entirety: Collaborator samples came from the United States, Italy and Spain and covered acute and convalescent phases of COVID-19. The prospective study material was composed of cDNA or gDNA derived from T cells, B-cell-depleted T cells, or PBMCs. The dataset comprised deeply sampled blood TCRbeta repertoires from subjects exposed to, actively infected with, or recovered from COVID-19. The repertoires were made available in a free public database intended to serve as a resource for research on the immune response to SARS-CoV-2. Samples came from the ongoing ImmuneRACE study (first 160 participants) plus 1,254 subjects from 6 global collaborators. A de-identified subject ID, COVID-19 status, age in years and sex were almost always included in the sample metadata. HLA class I and class II types, where available, came from metadata supplied by the sample provider rather than from assay-based typing.

Broader findings and caveats from the paper: Clinical and demographic metadata were provided uncurated, with the amount varying by source and participant.

With respect to this clone: Its target antigen remains unknown. Base qualities are missing; no much larger clone stands one base away.

For CDR1 and CDR2, the germline V gene lists MGHDK and SYGVNS. Its CDR3 holds 17 amino acids, cysteine through phenylalanine. Solely the CDR3 DNA is kept, with 51 bases framed from the first base. V ends up 2 bases short and J 9 bases short, with an unmatched junction base count of 13. Collaborating institutions collected whole blood in K2EDTA tubes following their own protocols. For TCRbeta analysis, collaborator samples were shipped as frozen whole blood, as isolated PBMCs, or as DNA extracted from either sample type. TCRbeta CDR3 regions were amplified from genomic DNA by means of the immunoSEQ Assay, a bias-controlled multiplex PCR. The study's processing was this. Within the assay, amplification of reference gene primers was used to estimate how many nucleated cells each sample contained. Sequence reads were collapsed and filtered to measure the absolute abundance of every unique TCRbeta CDR3 rearrangement. Productive Simpson clonality was computed per sample as the square root of Simpson's diversity index over productive rearrangements. The source is immuneACCESS, and TCRdb retained only in-frame sequences with V and J called. Part of the clones is not carried over; for the studies checked, unresolved V genes explain less than half of this, and the remainder is unexplained. V, J and clone size reflect that table, while D and trimming were determined from the DNA. This sample holds more than 70,000 clones; 75% to 90% were observed only once. The leading ten clones occupy 27% of the sample.

The specimen was peripheral blood. This clonotype originated in a human donor in a cohort sampled during active COVID-19. The sequence is built from TRBV25-1 and TRBJ2-1; 10 central bases correspond to TRBD2. The CDR3 reads CASSEGGSGGARSEQFF. The DNA is TGTGCCAGCAGTGAAGGGGGAAGCGGGGGGGCCCGAAGTGAGCAGTTCTTC.